The next 8 T cell receptor beta chains were all read from a single sample in a study of tumour-infiltrating T cells in Burkitt lymphoma. Produced via immunoSEQ multiplex PCR; TCRdb's table is partial and in-frame only. Of about 810 clones in the sample, roughly 72% are singletons; the top ten hold about an eighth. Sequenced input: tumor tissue. These receptors were taken from a human donor with Burkitt lymphoma.

This clone was recorded only once. The chain recombines TRBV6-5 with TRBJ1-1; TRBD1 might be the D (5 bases). V lost 4 bases and J lost 0, with 9 bases in between. This CDR3 is 14 amino acids long. The germline gives CDR1 MNHEY, CDR2 SVGAGI. CDR3: CASSWGSLNTEAFF. CDR3 coding DNA: TGTGCCAGCAGTTGGGGCAGCCTGAACACTGAAGCTTTCTTT.

Written as DNA, the CDR3 is TGCGCCAGCAGTCTGGGCGGGGGACACACCGGGGAGCTGTTTTTT. This sequence encodes CASSLGGGHTGELFF. The rearrangement links TRBV4-1 to TRBJ2-2, with 7 bases lining up with TRBD2. CDR1 is MGHRA, CDR2 YSYEKL, per germline. The J segment lost 3 bases and the V segment lost 6 bases, leaving 7 bases of the junction unmatched. CDR3 length: 15 amino acids.

V and J are TRBV7-8 and TRBJ1-2, with a possible D match to TRBD1 (5 bases). CDR1 and CDR2 from the germline V gene are SGHVS and FQNEAQ. V was pared by 5 bases and J by 4 bases, with 26 bases between. The CDR3 is 18 residues long. Here the CDR3 reads CASSPWEDKRFLFYGYTF. CDR3 nucleotide sequence: TGTGCCAGCAGCCCCTGGGAGGACAAACGATTCCTTTTCTATGGCTACACCTTC.

The rearrangement uses TRBV9 and TRBJ2-7; 10 bases are shared with TRBD1. This CDR3 spans 15 amino acids. Germline V gives CDR1 SGDLS, CDR2 YYNGEE. After removal of 4 bases from V and 6 bases from J, the junction contained 10 bases not matched to a gene. The CDR3 loop is CASSLIPDRGAEQYF. In DNA form, the CDR3 reads TGTGCCAGCAGCCTCATTCCGGACAGGGGGGCCGAGCAGTACTTC. The entire variable domain, with the rest obtained from reference TRBV9 and TRBJ2-7, is as follows: DSGVTQTPKHLITATGQRVTLRCSPRSGDLSVYWYQQSLDQGLQFLIQYYNGEERAKGNILERFSAQQFPDLHSELNLSSLELGDSALYFCASSLIPDRGAEQYFGPGTRLTVT.

This clone was observed a single time. The rearrangement links TRBV5-1 to TRBJ2-7; D remains ambiguous. There are 12 residues in the CDR3. CDR1 and CDR2 (germline): SGHRS, YFSETQ. Trimming stripped 0 bases from V and 3 bases from J, with 4 bases between. The CDR3 region has the DNA TGCGCCAGCAGCTTGGAGGGCTACGAGCAGTACTTC. Amino acids: CASSLEGYEQYF.

A few counts support this clone. V is TRBV28 and J is TRBJ2-1; D unclear. Germline CDR1 is MDHEN and CDR2 is SYDVKM. The CDR3 consists of 14 residues. The V gene lost 6 bases and the J gene lost 0 bases, with 9 bases spanning the gap. CDR3 nucleotide sequence: TGTGCCAGCAGGTACCCGAGCTCCTACAATGAGCAGTTCTTC. It specifies CASRYPSSYNEQFF.

This chain connects TRBV4-1 to TRBJ2-7; 8 bases fit TRBD1. The CDR3 sequence is 15 residues long. The junction had 11 bases not matched to a gene; V was cut back by 4 bases and J by 6 bases. Germline CDR1 MGHRA, CDR2 YSYEKL. The CDR3 reads CASSPWTGIFAEQYF. CDR3 DNA: TGCGCCAGCAGCCCTTGGACAGGGATATTCGCCGAGCAGTACTTC.

CDR3 bases: TGTGCCAGCAGTCCACTAGCGGGAGTGCTAGATACGCAGTATTTT. Translated: CASSPLAGVLDTQYF. This chain links TRBV7-9 with TRBJ2-3; TRBD2 agrees at 11 bases. Germline V lookup: CDR1 SEHNR, CDR2 FQNEAQ (reference sequence). This CDR3 has 15 residues. With 6 bases clipped from V and 5 bases from J, the junction kept 7 bases outside the gene matches.